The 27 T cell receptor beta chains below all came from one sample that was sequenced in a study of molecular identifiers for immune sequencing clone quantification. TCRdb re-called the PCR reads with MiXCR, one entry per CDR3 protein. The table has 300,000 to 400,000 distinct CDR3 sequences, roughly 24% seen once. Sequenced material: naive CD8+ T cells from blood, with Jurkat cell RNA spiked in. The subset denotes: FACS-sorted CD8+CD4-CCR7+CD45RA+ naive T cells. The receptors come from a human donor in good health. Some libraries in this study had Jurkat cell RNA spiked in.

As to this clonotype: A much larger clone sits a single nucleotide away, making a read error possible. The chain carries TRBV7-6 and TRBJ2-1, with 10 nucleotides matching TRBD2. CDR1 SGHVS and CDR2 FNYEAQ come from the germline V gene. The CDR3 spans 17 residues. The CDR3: CAGSFFPSGSQVNEQFF. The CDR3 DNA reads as TGTGCCGGCAGCTTCTTCCCTAGCGGGAGCCAGGTCAATGAGCAGTTCTTC.

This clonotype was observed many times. The CDR3 protein is CAISEASVEQYF. The CDR3, as DNA: TGTGCCATCAGTGAAGCTAGCGTCGAGCAGTACTTC. This chain connects TRBV10-3 to TRBJ2-7; a possible D gene is TRBD2 (6 bases). The V and J ends lost 3 bases and 6 bases respectively, with 9 bases between them. CDR1 and CDR2 (germline): ENHRY, SYGVKD. The CDR3 is 12 amino acids.

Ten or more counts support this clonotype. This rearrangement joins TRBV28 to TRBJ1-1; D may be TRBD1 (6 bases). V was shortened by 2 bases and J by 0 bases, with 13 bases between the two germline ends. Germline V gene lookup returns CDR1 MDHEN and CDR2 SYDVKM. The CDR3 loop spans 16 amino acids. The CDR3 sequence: CASSLKTGNMNTEAFF. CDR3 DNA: TGTGCCAGCAGTTTAAAGACAGGCAATATGAACACTGAAGCTTTCTTT.

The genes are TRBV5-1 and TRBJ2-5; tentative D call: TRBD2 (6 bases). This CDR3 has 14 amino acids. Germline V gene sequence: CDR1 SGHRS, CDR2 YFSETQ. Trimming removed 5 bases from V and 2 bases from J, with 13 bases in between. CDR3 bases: TGCGCCAGCAGTAGGTGGGGGGATCAAGAGACCCAGTACTTC. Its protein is CASSRWGDQETQYF.

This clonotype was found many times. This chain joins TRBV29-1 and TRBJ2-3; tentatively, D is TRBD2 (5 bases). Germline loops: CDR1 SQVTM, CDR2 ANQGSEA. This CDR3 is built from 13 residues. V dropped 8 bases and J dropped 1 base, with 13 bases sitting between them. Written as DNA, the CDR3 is TGCAGCATAGACGGGGTCGGCACAGATACGCAGTATTTT. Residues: CSIDGVGTDTQYF.

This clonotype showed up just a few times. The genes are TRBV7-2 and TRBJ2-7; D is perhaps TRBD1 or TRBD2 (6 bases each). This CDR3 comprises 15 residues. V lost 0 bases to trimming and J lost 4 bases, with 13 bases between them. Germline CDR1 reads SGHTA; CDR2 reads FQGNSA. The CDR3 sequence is CASSLAGGDLYEQYF. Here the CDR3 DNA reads TGTGCCAGCAGCTTAGCGGGGGGCGACTTATACGAGCAGTACTTC.

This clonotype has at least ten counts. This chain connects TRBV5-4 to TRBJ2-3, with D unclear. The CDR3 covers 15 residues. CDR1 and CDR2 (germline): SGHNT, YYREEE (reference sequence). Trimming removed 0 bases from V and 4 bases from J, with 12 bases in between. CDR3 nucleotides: TGTGCCAGCAGCTTGGCAGGTGGGGTCGCAGATACGCAGTATTTT. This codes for CASSLAGGVADTQYF.

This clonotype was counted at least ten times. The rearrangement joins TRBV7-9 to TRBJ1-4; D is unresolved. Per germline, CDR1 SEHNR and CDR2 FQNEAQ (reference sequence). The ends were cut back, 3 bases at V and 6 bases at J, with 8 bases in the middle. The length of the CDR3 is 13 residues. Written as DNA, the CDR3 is TGTGCCAGCAGCTTGGCCGGGCATGAAAAACTGTTTTTT. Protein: CASSLAGHEKLFF.

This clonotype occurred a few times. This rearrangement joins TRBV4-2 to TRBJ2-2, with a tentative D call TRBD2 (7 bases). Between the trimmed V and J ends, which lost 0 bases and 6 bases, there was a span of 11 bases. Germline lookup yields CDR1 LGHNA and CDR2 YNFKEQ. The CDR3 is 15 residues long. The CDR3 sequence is CASSQDHGGPGELFF. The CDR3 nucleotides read TGTGCCAGCAGCCAAGATCACGGGGGGCCCGGGGAGCTGTTTTTT.

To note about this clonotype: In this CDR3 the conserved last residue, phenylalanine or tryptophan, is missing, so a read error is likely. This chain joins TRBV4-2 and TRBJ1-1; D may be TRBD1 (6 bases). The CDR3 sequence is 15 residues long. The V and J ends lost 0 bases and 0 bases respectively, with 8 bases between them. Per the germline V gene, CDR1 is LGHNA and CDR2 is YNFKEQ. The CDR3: CASSQEGQMNTEAFL. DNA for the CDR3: TGTGCCAGCAGCCAAGAAGGACAGATGAACACTGAAGCTTTCCTT.

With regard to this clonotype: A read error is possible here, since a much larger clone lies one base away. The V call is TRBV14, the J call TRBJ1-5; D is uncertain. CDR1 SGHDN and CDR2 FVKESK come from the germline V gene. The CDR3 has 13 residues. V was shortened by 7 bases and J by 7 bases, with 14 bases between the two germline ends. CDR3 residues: CASIPFPGQPQHF. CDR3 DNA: TGTGCCAGCATCCCTTTCCCTGGGCAGCCCCAGCATTTT. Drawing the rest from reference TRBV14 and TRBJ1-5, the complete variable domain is EAGVTQFPSHSVIEKGQTVTLRCDPISGHDNLYWYRRVMGKEIKFLLHFVKESKQDESGMPNNRFLAERTGGTYSTLKVQPAELEDSGVYFCASIPFPGQPQHFGDGTRLSIL.

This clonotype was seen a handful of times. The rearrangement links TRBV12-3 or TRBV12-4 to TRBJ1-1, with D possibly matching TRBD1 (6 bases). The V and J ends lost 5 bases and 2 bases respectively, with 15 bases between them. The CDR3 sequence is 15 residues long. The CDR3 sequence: CASSPGGGQNTEAFF. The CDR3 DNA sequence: TGTGCCAGCAGTCCCGGAGGGGGTCAAAACACTGAAGCTTTCTTT.

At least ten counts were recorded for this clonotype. The CDR3 DNA reads TGTGCCAGCAGCCCCTCCCCGACCGAGCAGTACTTC. Its translation is CASSPSPTEQYF. The chain couples TRBV5-8 to TRBJ2-7; D gene unclear. The CDR3 consists of 12 residues. Germline V gene lookup returns CDR1 SGHTS and CDR2 YDEGEE. The V end lost 4 bases, the J end lost 6 bases, and 11 bases lay between the germline ends.

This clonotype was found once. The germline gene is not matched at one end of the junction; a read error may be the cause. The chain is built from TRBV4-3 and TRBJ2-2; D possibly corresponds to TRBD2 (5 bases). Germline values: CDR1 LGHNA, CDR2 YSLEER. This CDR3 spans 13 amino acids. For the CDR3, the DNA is TGCGCCAGCAGCCAAGCCGAAACCGGGGAGCTGTCTTTT. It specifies CASSQAETGELSF.

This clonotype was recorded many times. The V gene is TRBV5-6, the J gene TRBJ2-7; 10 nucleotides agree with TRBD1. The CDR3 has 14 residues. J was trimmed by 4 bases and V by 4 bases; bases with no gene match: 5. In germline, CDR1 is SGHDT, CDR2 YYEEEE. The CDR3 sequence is CASSPGQGIYEQYF. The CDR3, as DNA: TGTGCCAGCAGCCCGGGACAGGGGATTTACGAGCAGTACTTC. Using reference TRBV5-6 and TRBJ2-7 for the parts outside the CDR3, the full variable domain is DAGVTQSPTHLIKTRGQQVTLRCSPKSGHDTVSWYQQALGQGPQFIFQYYEEEERQRGNFPDRFSGHQFPNYSSELNVNALLLGDSALYLCASSPGQGIYEQYFGPGTRLTVT.

The CDR3 loop is CASSWDVNEKLFF. Written as DNA, the CDR3 is TGTGCCAGCAGTTGGGACGTAAATGAAAAACTGTTTTTT. The genes are TRBV28 and TRBJ1-4, with D possibly being TRBD1 (5 bases). The CDR3 totals 13 residues. V lost 4 bases, J lost 5 bases, and 8 bases lay in between. Germline CDR1 is MDHEN and CDR2 is SYDVKM.

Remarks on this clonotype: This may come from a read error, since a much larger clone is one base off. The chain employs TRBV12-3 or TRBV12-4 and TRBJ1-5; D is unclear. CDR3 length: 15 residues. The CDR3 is CAGSPTTGRDQPQHF. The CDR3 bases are TGTGCCGGCAGTCCAACGACCGGGAGGGATCAGCCCCAGCATTTT.

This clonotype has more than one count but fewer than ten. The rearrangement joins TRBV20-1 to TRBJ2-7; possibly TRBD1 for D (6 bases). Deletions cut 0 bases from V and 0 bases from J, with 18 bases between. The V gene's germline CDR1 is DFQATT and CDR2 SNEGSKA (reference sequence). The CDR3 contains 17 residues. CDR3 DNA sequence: TGCAGTGCTAGAGATTCCACCCCCTGGGACACCTCCTACGAGCAGTACTTC. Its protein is CSARDSTPWDTSYEQYF.

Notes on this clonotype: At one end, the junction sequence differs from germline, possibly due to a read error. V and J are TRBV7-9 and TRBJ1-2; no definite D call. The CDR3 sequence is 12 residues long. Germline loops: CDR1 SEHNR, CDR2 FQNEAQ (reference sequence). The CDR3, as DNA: TGTGCCAGCAGCTTAGCCGGGGTCGGCTACCCCTTC. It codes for CASSLAGVGYPF.

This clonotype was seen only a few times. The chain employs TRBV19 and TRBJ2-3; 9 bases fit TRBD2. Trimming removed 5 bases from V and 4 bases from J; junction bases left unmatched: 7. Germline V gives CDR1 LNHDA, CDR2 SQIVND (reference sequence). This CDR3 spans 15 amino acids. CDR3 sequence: CASSGSGGSSDTQYF. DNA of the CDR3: TGTGCCAGTAGTGGGAGCGGGGGGTCCTCAGATACGCAGTATTTT.

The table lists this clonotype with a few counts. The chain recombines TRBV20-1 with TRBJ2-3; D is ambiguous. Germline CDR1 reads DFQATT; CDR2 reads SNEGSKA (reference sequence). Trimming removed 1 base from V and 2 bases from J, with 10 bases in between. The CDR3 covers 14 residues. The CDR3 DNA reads TGCAGTGCTAGAGTTATGACTTCCACAGATACGCAGTATTTT. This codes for CSARVMTSTDTQYF.

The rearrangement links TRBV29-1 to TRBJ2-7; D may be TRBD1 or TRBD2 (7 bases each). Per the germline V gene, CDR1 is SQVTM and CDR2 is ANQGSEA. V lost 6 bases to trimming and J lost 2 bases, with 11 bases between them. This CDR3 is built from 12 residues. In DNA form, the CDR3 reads TGCAGCGTGAGCGGGACAGCCTACGAGCAGTACTTC. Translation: CSVSGTAYEQYF.

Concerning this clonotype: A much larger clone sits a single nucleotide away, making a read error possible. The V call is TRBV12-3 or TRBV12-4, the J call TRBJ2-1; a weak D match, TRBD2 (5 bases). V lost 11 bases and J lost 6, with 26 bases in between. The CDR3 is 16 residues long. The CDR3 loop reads CACSHRGSSAVNEQFF. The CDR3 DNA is TGTGCCTGCTCCCACCGAGGGTCCTCCGCCGTCAATGAGCAGTTCTTC.

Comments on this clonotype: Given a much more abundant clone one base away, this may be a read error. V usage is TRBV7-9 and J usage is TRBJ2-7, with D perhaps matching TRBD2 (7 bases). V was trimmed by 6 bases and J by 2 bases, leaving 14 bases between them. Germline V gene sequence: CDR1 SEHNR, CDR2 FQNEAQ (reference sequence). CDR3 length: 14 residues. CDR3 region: CASRPRGAAYEQYF. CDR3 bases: TGTGCCAGCAGACCCCGGGGGGCAGCCTACGAGCAGTACTTC.

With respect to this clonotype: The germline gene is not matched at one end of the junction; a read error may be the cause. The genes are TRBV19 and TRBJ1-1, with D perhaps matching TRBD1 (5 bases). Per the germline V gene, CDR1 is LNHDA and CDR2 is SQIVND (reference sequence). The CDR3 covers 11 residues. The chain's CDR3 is CTSSIRDDAFF. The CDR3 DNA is TGTACCAGTAGTATCAGGGACGACGCTTTCTTT.

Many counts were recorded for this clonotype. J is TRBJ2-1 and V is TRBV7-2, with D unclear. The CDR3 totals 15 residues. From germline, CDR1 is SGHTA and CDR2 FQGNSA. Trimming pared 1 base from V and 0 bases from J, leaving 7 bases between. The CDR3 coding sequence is TGTGCCAGCAGCTTAGGAGGCCCCTCCTACAATGAGCAGTTCTTC. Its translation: CASSLGGPSYNEQFF.

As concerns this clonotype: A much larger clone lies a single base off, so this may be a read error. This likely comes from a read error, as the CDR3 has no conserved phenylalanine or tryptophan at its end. Here the CDR3 reads CASSPNDPGLAGYETQYV. The CDR3 DNA sequence: TGTGCCAGCAGCCCGAACGACCCGGGACTAGCGGGATACGAGACCCAGTACGTC. The J gene is TRBJ2-5, the V gene TRBV7-9, with 13 bases lining up with TRBD2. CDR3 size: 18 residues. Losses at the gene ends were 5 bases for V and 5 bases for J; bases not matched to a gene: 14. CDR1 is SEHNR and CDR2 is FQNEAQ in the germline V gene (reference sequence).